The text below deals with one T cell receptor (beta chain). The target of this receptor is not known. No much larger clone exists at a distance of one base, and base qualities are not known. The library was made by the immunoSEQ multiplex PCR assay. TCRdb limited this immuneACCESS table to in-frame rearrangements with V and J called. A share of clones is missing; checked studies link under half to unresolved V genes, and the rest is unexplained. The sample table holds 60,000 or so clones, of which more than 75% were seen once. 5.3% of the sample is in the top ten clones. The CDR3 contains 14 residues, cysteine and phenylalanine counted. Of all the DNA, just the CDR3 is kept, 42 bases in frame from base 1. V is clipped by 2 bases and J by 7 bases, and the sequence between their germline boundaries is 14 bases long. The CDR1 and CDR2 encoded by the germline V gene (reference sequence) are GTSNPN and SVGIG.

The data belong to a study of T cell changes during pregnancy in multiple sclerosis (dated by TCRdb to the late 2010s). Background on the whole study: The study looked at changes in the T cell repertoire across pregnancy in women with multiple sclerosis.

The sequencing sample was made of peripheral blood from another person, used as feeder cells. Rearrangement joined TRBV30 to TRBJ1-4, with TRBD1 tentatively as D gene (6 bases match). The TCR was taken from a human donor whose cells served as feeder cells for cultures in a pregnancy study. The CDR3 protein is CAWSSGTHGEKLFF. The sequenced DNA is TGTGCCTGGAGTTCCGGGACACACGGTGAAAAACTGTTTTTT. Joined to the reference TRBV30 and TRBJ1-4 proteins, this CDR3 gives the full variable domain: SQTIHQWPATLVQPVGSPLSLECTVEGTSNPNLYWYRQAAGRGLQLLFYSVGIGQISSEVPQNLSASRPQDRQFILSSKKLLLSDSGFYLCAWSSGTHGEKLFFGSGTQLSVL.